The T cell receptor (beta chain) under discussion was sequenced for a study of blood T cells in healthy people across ages. The CDR3 runs 13 residues. The V and J ends lost 5 bases and 6 bases respectively, with 13 bases between them. Germline V lookup: CDR1 MNHEY, CDR2 SVGAGI. The second PCR ran roughly 6 to 11 cycles with a sample-barcoded 5' primer and J-beta primers. Each cDNA molecule was tagged by a template-switch adaptor that had 12 random nucleotides. TCRdb re-called the 5' RACE reads through MiXCR, storing one row per CDR3 protein. The table has about 810,000 distinct CDR3 sequences, around 34% seen once; the top ten hold over 10%.

Sequenced sample: blood. The chain employs TRBV6-5 and TRBJ2-5; D unclear. The source is a man in his late teens or twenties in good health. The CDR3 DNA follows: TGTGCCAGCAGTAAAAACCCGGAAAAGACCCAGTACTTC. It translates to CASSKNPEKTQYF.